This TCR beta chain is drawn from a study of shared clonotypes between healthy human individuals. Per germline, CDR1 LGHNA and CDR2 YSLEER. Trimming removed 0 bases at V and 9 bases at J, with 12 bases between. The CDR3 length is 14 residues. Some clones are missing from TCRdb's copy, which holds only in-frame ones; the method was immunoSEQ multiplex PCR. The data hold roughly 1,600,000 clones, with about 98.5% observed a single time. The chain uses TRBV4-3 and TRBJ2-1, with D maybe TRBD1 (6 bases). The TCR sequence derives from a man aged 25 to 40 in good health. Input material: naive CD4+ T cells sorted from blood. Subset defined: CD45RA+ positively selected. CDR3 bases: TGCGCCAGCAGCCAAGATCCAGGGGCGGTTGAGCAGTTCTTC. It yields the protein CASSQDPGAVEQFF.